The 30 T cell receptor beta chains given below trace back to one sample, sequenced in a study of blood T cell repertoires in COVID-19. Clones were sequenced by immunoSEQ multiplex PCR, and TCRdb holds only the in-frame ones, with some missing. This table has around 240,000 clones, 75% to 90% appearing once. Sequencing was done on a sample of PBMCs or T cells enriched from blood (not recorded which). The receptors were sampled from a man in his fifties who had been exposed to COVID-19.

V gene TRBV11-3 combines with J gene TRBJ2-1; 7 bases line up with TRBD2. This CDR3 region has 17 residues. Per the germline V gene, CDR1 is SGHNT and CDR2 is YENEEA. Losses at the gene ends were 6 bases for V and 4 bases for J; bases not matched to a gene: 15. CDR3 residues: CASSSYGGAGVYNEQFF. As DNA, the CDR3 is TGTGCCAGCAGTTCTTATGGGGGTGCGGGGGTATACAATGAGCAGTTCTTC. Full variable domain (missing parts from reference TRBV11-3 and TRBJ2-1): EAGVVQSPRYKIIEKKQPVAFWCNPISGHNTLYWYLQNLGQGPELLIRYENEEAVDDSQLPKDRFSAERLKGVDSTLKIQPAELGDSAVYLCASSSYGGAGVYNEQFFGPGTRLTVL.

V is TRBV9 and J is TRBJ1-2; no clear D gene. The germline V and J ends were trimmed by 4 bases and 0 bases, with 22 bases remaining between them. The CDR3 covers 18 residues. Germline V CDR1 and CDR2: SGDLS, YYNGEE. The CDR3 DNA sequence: TGTGCCAGCAGCCACTCTCAAGTGGCAGGCGGGACTAACTATGGCTACACCTTC. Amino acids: CASSHSQVAGGTNYGYTF.

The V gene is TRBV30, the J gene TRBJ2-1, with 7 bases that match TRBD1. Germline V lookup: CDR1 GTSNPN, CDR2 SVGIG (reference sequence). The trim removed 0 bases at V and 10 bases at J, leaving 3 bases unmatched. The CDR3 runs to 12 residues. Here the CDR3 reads CAWSVQGREQFF. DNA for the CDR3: TGTGCCTGGAGTGTACAGGGGAGAGAGCAGTTCTTC.

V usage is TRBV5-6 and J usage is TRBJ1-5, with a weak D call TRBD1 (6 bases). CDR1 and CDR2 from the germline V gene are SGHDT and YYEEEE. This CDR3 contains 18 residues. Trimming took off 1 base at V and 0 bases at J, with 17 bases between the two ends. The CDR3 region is CASSLLGAGGRSNQPQHF. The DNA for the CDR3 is TGTGCCAGCAGCTTGCTAGGGGCCGGGGGGCGTAGCAATCAGCCCCAGCATTTT.

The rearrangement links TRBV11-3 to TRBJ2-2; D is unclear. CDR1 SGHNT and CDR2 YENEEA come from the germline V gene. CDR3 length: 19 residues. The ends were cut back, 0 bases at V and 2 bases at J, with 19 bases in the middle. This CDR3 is CASSLELFIGGDNTGELFF. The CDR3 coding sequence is TGTGCCAGCAGCTTAGAGTTGTTCATTGGCGGAGACAACACCGGGGAGCTGTTTTTT.

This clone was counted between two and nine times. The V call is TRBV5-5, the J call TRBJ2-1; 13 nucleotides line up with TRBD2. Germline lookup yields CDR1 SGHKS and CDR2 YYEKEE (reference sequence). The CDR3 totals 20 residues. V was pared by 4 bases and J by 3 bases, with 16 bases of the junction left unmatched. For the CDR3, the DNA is TGTGCCAGCAGCGTGTCCCGACTAGCGGGGGGATCACAGTTCTACAATGAGCAGTTCTTC. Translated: CASSVSRLAGGSQFYNEQFF.

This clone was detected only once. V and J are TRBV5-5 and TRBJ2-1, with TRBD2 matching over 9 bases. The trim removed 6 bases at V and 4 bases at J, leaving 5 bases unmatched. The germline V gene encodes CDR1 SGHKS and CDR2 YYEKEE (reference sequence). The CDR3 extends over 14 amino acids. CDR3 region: CASKVAGEYNEQFF. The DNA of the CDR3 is TGTGCCAGCAAAGTAGCGGGGGAGTACAATGAGCAGTTCTTC.

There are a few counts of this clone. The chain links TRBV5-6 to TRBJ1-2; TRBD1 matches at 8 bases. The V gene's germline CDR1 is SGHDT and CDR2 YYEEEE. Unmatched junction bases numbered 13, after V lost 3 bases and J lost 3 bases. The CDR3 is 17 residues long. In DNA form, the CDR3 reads TGTGCCAGCAGCTCCGGGACAGGTAATAGCAGGCACTATGGCTACACCTTC. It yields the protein CASSSGTGNSRHYGYTF.

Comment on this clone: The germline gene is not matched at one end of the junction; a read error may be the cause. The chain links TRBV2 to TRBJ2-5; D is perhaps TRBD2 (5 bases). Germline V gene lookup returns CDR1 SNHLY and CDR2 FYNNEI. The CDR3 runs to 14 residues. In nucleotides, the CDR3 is TGTGCCAGCAGAGAAGAGGGCGCGGGTGGGACCCAGTACTTC. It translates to CASREEGAGGTQYF.

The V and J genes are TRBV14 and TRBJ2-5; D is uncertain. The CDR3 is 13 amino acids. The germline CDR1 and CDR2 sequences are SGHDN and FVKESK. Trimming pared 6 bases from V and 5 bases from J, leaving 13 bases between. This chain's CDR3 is CASSPKRWETQYF. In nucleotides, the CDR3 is TGTGCCAGCAGTCCCAAGAGGTGGGAGACCCAGTACTTC.

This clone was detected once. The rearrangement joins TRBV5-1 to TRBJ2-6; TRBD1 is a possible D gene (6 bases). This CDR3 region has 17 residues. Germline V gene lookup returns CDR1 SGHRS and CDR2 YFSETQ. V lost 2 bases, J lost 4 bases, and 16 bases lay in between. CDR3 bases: TGCGCCAGCAGCTTCGCGTCAGGGGCGTCAGGGGCCAACGTCCTGACTTTC. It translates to CASSFASGASGANVLTF.

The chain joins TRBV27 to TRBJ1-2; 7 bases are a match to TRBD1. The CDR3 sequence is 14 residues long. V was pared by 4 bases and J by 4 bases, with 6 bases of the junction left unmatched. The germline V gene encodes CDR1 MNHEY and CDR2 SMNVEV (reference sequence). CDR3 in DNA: TGTGCCAGCAGTTCATACCGGGACAGCTATGGCTACACCTTC. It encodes CASSSYRDSYGYTF.

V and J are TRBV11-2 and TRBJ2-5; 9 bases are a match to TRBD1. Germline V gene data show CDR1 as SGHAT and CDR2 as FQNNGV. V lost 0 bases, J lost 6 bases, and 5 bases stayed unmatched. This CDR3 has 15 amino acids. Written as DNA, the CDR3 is TGTGCCAGCAGCTTAGAAACGACAGGGGGACAGACCCAGTACTTC. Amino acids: CASSLETTGGQTQYF.

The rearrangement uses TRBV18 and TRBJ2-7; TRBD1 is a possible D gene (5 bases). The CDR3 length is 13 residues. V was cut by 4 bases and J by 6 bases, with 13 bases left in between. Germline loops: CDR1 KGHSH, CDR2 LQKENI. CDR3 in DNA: TGTGCCAGCTCACTTGGTCAGGGAAGCGAGCAGTACGTC. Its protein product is CASSLGQGSEQYV.

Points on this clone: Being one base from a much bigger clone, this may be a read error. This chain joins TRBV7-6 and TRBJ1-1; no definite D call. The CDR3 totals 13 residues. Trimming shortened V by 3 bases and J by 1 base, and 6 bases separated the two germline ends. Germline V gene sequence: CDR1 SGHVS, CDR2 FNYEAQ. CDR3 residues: CASSFTANTEAFF. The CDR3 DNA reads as TGTGCCAGCAGCTTTACAGCGAACACTGAAGCTTTCTTT.

CDR3 sequence (DNA): TGTGCCAGCAGCCCTACGGGACTAGCACACAATGAGCAGTTCTTC. This sequence encodes CASSPTGLAHNEQFF. This chain uses TRBV7-9 with TRBJ2-1; 9 bases map to TRBD2. The length of the CDR3 is 15 residues. V shed 5 bases, J shed 5 bases, and the junction held 7 bases outside the gene matches. CDR1 and CDR2 (germline): SEHNR, FQNEAQ (reference sequence).

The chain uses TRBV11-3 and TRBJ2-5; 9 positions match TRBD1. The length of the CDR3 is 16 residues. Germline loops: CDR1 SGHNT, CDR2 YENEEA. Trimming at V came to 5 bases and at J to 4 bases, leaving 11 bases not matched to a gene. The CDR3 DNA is TGTGCCAGCAGCGCATTGACAGGGGGTGGGCTAGAGACCCAGTACTTC. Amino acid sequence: CASSALTGGGLETQYF.

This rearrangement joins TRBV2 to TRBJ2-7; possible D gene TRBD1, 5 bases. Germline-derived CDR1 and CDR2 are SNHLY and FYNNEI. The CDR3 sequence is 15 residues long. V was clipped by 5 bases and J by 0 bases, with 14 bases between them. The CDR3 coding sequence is TGTGCCAGCAGTAACCCCGCGGACACCTCCTACGAGCAGTACGTC. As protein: CASSNPADTSYEQYV.

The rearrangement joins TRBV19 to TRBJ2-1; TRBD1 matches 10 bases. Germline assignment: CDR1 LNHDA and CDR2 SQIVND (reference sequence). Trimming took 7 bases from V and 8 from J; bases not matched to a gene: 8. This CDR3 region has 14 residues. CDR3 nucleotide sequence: TGTGCCAGTACCCCGGGGACAGGGGAATATGAGCAGTTCTTC. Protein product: CASTPGTGEYEQFF.

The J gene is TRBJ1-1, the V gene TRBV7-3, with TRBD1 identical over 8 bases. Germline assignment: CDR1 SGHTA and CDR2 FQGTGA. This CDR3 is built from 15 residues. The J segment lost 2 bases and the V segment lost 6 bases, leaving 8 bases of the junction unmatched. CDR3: CASSPQGAVNTEAFF. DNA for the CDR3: TGTGCCAGCAGTCCCCAGGGGGCCGTTAACACTGAAGCTTTCTTT.

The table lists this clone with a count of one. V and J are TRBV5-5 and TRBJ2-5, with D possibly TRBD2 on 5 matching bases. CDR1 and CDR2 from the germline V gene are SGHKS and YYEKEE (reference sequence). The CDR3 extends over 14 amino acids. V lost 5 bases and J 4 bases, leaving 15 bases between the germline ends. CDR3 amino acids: CASRKVGETETQYF. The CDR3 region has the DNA TGTGCCAGCAGGAAAGTTGGGGAGACAGAGACCCAGTACTTC.

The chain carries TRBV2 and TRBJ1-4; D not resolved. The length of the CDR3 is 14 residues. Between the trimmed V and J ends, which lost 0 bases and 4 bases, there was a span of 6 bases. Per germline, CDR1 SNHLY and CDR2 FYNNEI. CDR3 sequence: CASSEATYNEKLFF. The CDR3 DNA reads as TGTGCCAGCAGTGAAGCGACATATAATGAAAAACTGTTTTTT.

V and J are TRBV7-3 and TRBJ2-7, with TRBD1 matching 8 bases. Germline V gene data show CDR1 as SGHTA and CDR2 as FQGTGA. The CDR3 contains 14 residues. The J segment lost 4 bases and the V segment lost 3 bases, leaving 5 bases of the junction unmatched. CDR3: CASSLGGQVYEQYF. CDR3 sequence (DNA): TGTGCCAGCAGCTTGGGGGGACAGGTATACGAGCAGTACTTC.

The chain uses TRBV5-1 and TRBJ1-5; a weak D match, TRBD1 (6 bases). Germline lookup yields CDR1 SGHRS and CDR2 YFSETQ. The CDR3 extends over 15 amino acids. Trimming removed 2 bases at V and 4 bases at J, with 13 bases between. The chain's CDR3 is CASSFFGGSNQPQHF. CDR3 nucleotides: TGCGCCAGCAGCTTTTTTGGGGGCTCGAATCAGCCCCAGCATTTT.

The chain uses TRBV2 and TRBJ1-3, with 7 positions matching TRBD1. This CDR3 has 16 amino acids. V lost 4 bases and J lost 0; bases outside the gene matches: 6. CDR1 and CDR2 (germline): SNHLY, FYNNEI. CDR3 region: CASSVEGATSGNTIYF. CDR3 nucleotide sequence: TGTGCCAGCAGTGTAGAGGGGGCGACCTCTGGAAACACCATATATTTT.

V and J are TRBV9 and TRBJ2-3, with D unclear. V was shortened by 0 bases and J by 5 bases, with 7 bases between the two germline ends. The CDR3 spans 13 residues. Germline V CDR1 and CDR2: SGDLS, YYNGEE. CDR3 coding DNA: TGTGCCAGCAGCGTAGCTCCACTAGATACGCAGTATTTT. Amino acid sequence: CASSVAPLDTQYF.

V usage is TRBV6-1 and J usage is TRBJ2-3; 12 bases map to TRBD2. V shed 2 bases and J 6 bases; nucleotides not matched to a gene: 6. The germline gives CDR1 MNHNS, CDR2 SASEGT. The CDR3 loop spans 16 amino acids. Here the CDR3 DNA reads TGTGCCAGCAGTGAAAATGCTCTAGCGGGGGGGGATACGCAGTATTTT. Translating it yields CASSENALAGGDTQYF.

This CDR3 is CASTLGGDYGYTF. The CDR3 nucleotides are TGTGCCAGTACCCTCGGGGGGGACTATGGCTACACCTTC. The chain is built from TRBV19 and TRBJ1-2, with D possibly matching TRBD1 (5 bases). The length of the CDR3 is 13 residues. V lost 7 bases, J lost 3 bases, and 12 bases lay in between. CDR1 is LNHDA, CDR2 SQIVND, per germline (reference sequence).

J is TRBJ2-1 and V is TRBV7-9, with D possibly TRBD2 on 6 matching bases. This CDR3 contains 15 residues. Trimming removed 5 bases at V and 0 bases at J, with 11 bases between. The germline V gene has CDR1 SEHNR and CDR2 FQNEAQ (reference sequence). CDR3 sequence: CASSVSGASYNEQFF. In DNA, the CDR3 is TGTGCCAGCAGCGTTAGCGGAGCCTCCTACAATGAGCAGTTCTTC.

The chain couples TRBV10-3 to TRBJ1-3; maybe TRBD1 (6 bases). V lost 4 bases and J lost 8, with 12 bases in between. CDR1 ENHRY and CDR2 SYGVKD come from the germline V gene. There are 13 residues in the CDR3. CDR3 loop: CAISGTETDTIYF. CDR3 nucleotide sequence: TGTGCCATCAGTGGGACAGAGACTGACACCATATATTTT.